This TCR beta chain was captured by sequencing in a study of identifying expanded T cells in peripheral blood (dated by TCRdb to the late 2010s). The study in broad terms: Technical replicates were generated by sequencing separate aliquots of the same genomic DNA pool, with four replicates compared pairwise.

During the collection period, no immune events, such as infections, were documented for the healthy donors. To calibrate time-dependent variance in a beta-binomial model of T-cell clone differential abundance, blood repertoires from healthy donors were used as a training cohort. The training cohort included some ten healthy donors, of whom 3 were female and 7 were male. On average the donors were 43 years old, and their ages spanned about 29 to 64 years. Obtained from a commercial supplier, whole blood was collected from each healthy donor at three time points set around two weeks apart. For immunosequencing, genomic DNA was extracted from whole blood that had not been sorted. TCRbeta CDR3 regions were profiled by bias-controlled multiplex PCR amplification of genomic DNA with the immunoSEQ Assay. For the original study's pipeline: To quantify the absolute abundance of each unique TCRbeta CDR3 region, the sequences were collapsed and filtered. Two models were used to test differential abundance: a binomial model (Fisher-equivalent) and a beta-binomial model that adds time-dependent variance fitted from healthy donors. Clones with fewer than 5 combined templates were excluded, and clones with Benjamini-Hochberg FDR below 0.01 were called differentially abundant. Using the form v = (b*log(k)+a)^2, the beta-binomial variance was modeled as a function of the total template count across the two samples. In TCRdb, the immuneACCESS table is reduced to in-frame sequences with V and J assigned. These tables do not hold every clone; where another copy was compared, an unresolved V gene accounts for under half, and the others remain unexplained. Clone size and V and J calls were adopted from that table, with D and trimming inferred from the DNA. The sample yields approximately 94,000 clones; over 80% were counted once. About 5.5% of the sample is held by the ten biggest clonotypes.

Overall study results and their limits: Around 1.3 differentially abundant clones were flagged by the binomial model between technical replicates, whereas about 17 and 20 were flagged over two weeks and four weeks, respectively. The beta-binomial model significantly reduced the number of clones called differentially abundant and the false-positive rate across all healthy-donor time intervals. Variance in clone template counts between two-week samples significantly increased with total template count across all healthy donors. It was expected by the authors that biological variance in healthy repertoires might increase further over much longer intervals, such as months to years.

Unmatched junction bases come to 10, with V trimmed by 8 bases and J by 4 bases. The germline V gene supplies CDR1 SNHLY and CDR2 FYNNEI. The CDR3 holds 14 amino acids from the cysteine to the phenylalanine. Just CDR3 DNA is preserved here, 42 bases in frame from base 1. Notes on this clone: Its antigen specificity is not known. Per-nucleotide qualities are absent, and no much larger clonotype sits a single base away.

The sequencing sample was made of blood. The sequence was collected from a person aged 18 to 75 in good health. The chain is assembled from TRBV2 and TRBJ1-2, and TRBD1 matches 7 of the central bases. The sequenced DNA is TGTGCCAGCGCTGGAGGGGGCGCGGGCTATGGCTACACCTTC. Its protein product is CASAGGGAGYGYTF.